This T cell receptor (beta chain) was observed in a study of T cell repertoires in cytomegalovirus infection. This clonotype was detected a few times. The antigen is undetermined. V shed 5 bases and J shed 0 bases, with 10 bases lying between them. The CDR3 spans 14 residues. Germline V gene lookup returns CDR1 MNHEY and CDR2 SMNVEV (reference sequence). Each CDR3 protein gets one entry after TCRdb re-called the reads with MiXCR. The sample records hundreds of thousands of distinct CDR3 sequences, around 30% being singletons. The receptor was isolated from a human donor in good health (CMV status not recorded). Some clones in this sample may be carry-over from other donors' samples. This material consisted of cultured PBMCs, taken from culture after CMV antigen stimulation. This chain uses TRBV27 with TRBJ1-1; D gene unclear. The CDR3 DNA sequence: TGTGCCAGCAGTAATGACGGGATGAACACTGAAGCTTTCTTT. It yields the protein CASSNDGMNTEAFF.